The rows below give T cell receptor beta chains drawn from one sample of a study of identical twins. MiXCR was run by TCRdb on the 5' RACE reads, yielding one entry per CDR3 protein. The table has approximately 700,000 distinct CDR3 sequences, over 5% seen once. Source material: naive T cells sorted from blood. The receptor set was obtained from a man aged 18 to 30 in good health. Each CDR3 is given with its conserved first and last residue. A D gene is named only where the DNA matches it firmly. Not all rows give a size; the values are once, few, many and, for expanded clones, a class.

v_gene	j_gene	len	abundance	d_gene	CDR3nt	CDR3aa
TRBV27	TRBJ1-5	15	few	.	TGTGCCAGCAGTCCCCTAGCCCTTGGGAATCAGCCCCAGCATTTT	CASSPLALGNQPQHF
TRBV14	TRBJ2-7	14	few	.	TGTGCCAGCTCCCCCTACGCAGCCTCCTACGAGCAGTACTTC	CASSPYAASYEQYF
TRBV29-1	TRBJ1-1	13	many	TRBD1	TGCAGCGTCGCGGACAGGCGGAACACTGAAGCTTTCTTT	CSVADRRNTEAFF
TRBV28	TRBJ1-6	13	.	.	TGTGCCAGCAGTCCCCACAGGGTTTCACCCCTCCACTTT	CASSPHRVSPLHF
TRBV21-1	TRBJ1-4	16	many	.	TGTGCCAGCACCGCTCCGTGGGGCAGGGTGCGCGAAAAACTGTTTTTT	CASTAPWGRVREKLFF
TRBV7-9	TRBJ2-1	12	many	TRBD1	TGTGCCAGCAGCTTAGGGGACAGGGCGCAGTTCTTC	CASSLGDRAQFF
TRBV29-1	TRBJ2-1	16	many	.	TGCAGCGTTGCCGGGACTCCTTTAAGTACTCACAATGAGCAGTTCTTC	CSVAGTPLSTHNEQFF
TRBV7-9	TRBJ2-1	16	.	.	TGTGCCAGCAGCTTCCTATGGGGAAAGAGGGTGGATGAGCAGTTCTTC	CASSFLWGKRVDEQFF
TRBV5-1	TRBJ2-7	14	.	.	TGCGCCAGCAGACCCGGGACTGACTCCTACGAGCAGTACTTC	CASRPGTDSYEQYF
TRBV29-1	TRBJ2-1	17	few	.	TGCAGCGTCGGAGGGGCTAGAGGGGGCAGCCCTTACAATGAGCAGTTCTTC	CSVGGARGGSPYNEQFF
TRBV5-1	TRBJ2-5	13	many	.	TGCGCCAGCAGCGGGAGTTACCAAGAGACCCAGTACTTC	CASSGSYQETQYF
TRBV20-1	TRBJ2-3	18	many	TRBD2	TGCAGTGCTAGAGCGCTAGCGGGAGGGTGGTCATTGACAGATACGCAGTATTTT	CSARALAGGWSLTDTQYF
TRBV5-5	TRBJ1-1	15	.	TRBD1	TGTGCCAGCAGCCGTGTGAGGGGGCAAGGCACTGAAGCTTTCTTT	CASSRVRGQGTEAFF
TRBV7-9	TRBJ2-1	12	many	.	TGTGCCAGCAGTGTGGGGGTATGGGAGCAGTTCTTC	CASSVGVWEQFF